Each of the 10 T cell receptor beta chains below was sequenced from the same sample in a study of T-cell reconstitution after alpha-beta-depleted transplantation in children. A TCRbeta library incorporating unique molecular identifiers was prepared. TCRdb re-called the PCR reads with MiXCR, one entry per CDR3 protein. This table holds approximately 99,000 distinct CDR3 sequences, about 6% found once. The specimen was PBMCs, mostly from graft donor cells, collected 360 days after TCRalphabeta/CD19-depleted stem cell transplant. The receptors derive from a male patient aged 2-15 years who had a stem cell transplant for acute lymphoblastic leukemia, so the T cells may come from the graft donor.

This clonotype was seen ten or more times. The CDR3 is CSARVDRGAFF. The CDR3 DNA is TGCAGTGCTAGAGTTGACAGGGGAGCTTTCTTT. V usage is TRBV20-1 and J usage is TRBJ1-1; 8 bases fit TRBD1. In germline, CDR1 is DFQATT, CDR2 SNEGSKA (reference sequence). This CDR3 region has 11 residues. V shed 1 base and J 10 bases; nucleotides not matched to a gene: 2.

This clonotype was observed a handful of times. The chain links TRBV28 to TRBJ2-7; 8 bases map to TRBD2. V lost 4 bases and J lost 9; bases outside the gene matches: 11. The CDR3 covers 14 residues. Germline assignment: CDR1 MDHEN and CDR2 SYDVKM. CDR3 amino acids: CASSYGPAGVAQYF. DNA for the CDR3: TGTGCCAGCAGTTATGGCCCAGCGGGAGTCGCGCAGTACTTC.

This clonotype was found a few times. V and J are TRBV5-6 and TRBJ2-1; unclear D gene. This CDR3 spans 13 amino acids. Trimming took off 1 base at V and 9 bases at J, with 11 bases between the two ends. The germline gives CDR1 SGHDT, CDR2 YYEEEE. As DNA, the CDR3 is TGTGCCAGCAGCTTGAACCAACGTGGTGAGCAGTTCTTC. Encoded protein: CASSLNQRGEQFF.

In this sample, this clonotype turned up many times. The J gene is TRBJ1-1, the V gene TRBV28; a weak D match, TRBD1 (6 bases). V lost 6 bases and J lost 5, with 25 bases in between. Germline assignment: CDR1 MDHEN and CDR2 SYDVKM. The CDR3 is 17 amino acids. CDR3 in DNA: TGTGCCAGCAGCTTGGGGGGGACATGGTGGCCCCCTACTGAAGCTTTCTTT. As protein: CASSLGGTWWPPTEAFF.

DNA of the CDR3: TGTGCCAGCAGCTCGATCGGGGATACGCAGTATTTT. Amino acid sequence: CASSSIGDTQYF. J is TRBJ2-3 and V is TRBV7-2; D is unresolved. V shed 4 bases and J shed 6 bases, with 8 bases lying between them. The CDR3 has 12 amino acids. Germline V gene data show CDR1 as SGHTA and CDR2 as FQGNSA.

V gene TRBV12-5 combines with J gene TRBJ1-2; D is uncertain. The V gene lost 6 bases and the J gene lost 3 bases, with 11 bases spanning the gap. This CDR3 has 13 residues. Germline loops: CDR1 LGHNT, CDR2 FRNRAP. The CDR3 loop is CASGSEAHYGYTF. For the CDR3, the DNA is TGTGCTAGTGGCTCGGAGGCCCACTATGGCTACACCTTC.

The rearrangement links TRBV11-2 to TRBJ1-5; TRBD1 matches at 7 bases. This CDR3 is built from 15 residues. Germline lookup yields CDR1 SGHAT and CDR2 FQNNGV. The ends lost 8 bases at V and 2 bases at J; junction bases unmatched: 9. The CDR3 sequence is CASSRLGTGNQPQHF. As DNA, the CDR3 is TGTGCCAGCTCCCGCCTGGGGACAGGCAATCAGCCCCAGCATTTT.

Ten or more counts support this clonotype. The CDR3 coding sequence is TGCGCCAGCAGCCAACGTACAGGGGAAAATGAGCAGTTCTTC. As protein: CASSQRTGENEQFF. V is TRBV4-1 and J is TRBJ2-1; 7 bases map to TRBD1. With 2 bases clipped from V and 7 bases from J, the junction kept 5 bases outside the gene matches. From germline, CDR1 is MGHRA and CDR2 YSYEKL. This CDR3 contains 14 residues.

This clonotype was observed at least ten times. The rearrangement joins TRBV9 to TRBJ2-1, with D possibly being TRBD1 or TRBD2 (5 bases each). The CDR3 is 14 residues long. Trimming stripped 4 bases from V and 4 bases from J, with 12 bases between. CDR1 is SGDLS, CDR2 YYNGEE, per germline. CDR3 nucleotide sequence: TGTGCCAGCAGCACCGGGACGCCATACAATGAGCAGTTCTTC. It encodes CASSTGTPYNEQFF.

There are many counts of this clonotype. The CDR3 region has the DNA TGTGCCAGCAGCGCTGACAGGGGGCGGGGTGAAGCTTTCTTT. Translated, it gives CASSADRGRGEAFF. V and J are TRBV12-3 or TRBV12-4 and TRBJ1-1; 10 nucleotides align to TRBD1. Losses at the gene ends were 6 bases for V and 7 bases for J; bases not matched to a gene: 8. This CDR3 comprises 14 residues.